The following is a T cell receptor (beta chain) sequence with its context. The sample holds many counts of this clonotype. Its antigen is not yet known. No much larger clonotype is one base removed from it; base qualities were not supplied. The data stem from a study of early T cells in non-severe SARS-CoV-2 infection (dated by TCRdb to 2020 to 2023). Regarding the complete study: Bulk RNA from unsorted whole blood was used for TCR sequencing, so alpha and beta chains could not be paired. Study-level results and caveats: Matching against VDJdb was skewed toward anti-spike CD8 responses, likely underestimated virus-specific expansions, and missed private and CD4 specificities.

The library relied on 5' RACE. Sequenced using a NextSeq 500. In the TCR library protocol, unique molecular identifiers were attached to individual cDNA molecules to correct for PCR bias and sequencing error. Both TCR alpha and beta chains were sequenced, and tight co-correlation was observed between alpha and beta sequence abundances in each sample. The study's processing was this. Decombinator V4 was used to annotate TCR sequences for V gene, J gene and CDR3. TCRs were defined as expanded if a significant change between any two time points was detected under a Poisson model with p below 0.0001. Abundances of TCRs were expressed as counts per million after normalisation to the total number of TCRs sequenced in each sample. VDJdb, accessed 1 November 2021, was searched for CMV, EBV and SARS-CoV-2 annotated TCRs, excluding TCRs annotated for multiple antigens. The public reads were reanalyzed by TCRdb: fastp trimming at Q25, MiXCR alignment, in-frame beta chains only. CDR3 protein duplicates are merged, each entry listing the most common genes and DNA. V and J calls and clone size were set by TCRdb, not the authors. The table for this sample lists 55,000 to 70,000 distinct CDR3 sequences; 9.5% to 13% of them were counted only once. Around 6.6% of the sample comes from the top ten.

The study was a case-control design nested within a healthcare worker cohort in London, UK, with weekly nasopharyngeal swab PCR tests and blood sampling. Healthcare workers were recruited between 23 and 31 March 2020, during the week of the UK lockdown, and were followed weekly for up to roughly 16 weeks. Sequencing input: whole blood. The clonotype comes from an adult who was a healthcare worker with PCR-confirmed SARS-CoV-2 infection or an uninfected control (not recorded which).

The DNA reads TGTGCCAGCAGTGGGGCGACAGGGACAACTAATGAAAAACTGTTTTTT. Translated, this gives CASSGATGTTNEKLFF. In this chain, TRBV28 is recombined with TRBJ1-4, with 7 bases matching TRBD1. From the cysteine up to the phenylalanine, the CDR3 has a length of 16 residues. CDR3 DNA only is kept here, 48 bases in frame from base 1. V and J are trimmed by 5 bases and 0 bases, and the gene matches miss 6 bases of the junction. Per the germline V gene, MDHEN is the CDR1 and SYDVKM is the CDR2.